These T cell receptor beta chains were read from a single sample in a study of shared clonotypes between healthy human individuals. The assay was immunoSEQ multiplex PCR, and TCRdb's table has in-frame clones only and misses some. The top ten clones hold 0.36% of a sample with 1.6 million or so clones, 98% of them seen once. Sequencing was done on a sample of naive CD4+ T cells sorted from blood. The receptors here all came from a man aged 30-40 years in good health. Both conserved end residues are part of each CDR3. Each record gives: J gene, D gene, V gene, clone size, CDR3 protein, CDR3 DNA. A D gene is named only where the DNA matches it firmly. Part of the rows lack a size; the others show once, few, many or a class for expanded clones.

TRBJ2-1,.,TRBV4-1,.,CASRREQGTYNEQFF,TGCGCCAGCAGGCGGGAACAGGGGACCTACAATGAGCAGTTCTTC
TRBJ2-1,.,TRBV6-1,.,CASASLTGVNEQFF,TGTGCCAGCGCCTCGCTAACCGGGGTCAATGAGCAGTTCTTC
TRBJ2-1,TRBD2,TRBV4-3,.,CASSQGIAGEFRTWYNEQFF,TGCGCCAGCAGCCAAGGTATAGCGGGGGAGTTCAGGACCTGGTACAATGAGCAGTTCTTC
TRBJ2-1,.,TRBV7-9,.,CASSLLTDNEQFF,TGTGCCAGCAGCTTACTGACCGACAATGAGCAGTTCTTC
TRBJ2-3,.,TRBV6-1,.,CASSSMGPESDTQYF,TGTGCCAGCAGTTCAATGGGTCCGGAGTCCGATACGCAGTATTTT
TRBJ2-7,.,TRBV27,.,CASGRASIYEQYF,TGTGCCAGTGGCCGGGCCTCGATCTACGAGCAGTACTTC
TRBJ2-2,TRBD2,TRBV7-3,.,CASSLTGLAANTGELFF,TGTGCCAGCAGCTTAACGGGACTAGCGGCCAACACCGGGGAGCTGTTTTTT
TRBJ1-2,TRBD1,TRBV4-1,.,CASSQDPAGGYGYTF,TGCGCCAGCAGCCAAGACCCAGCAGGGGGTTATGGCTACACCTTC
TRBJ2-1,TRBD1,TRBV7-8,.,CASSDRGESYNEQFF,TGTGCCAGCAGCGACAGGGGCGAGTCCTACAATGAGCAGTTCTTC
TRBJ2-3,TRBD2,TRBV7-6,.,CASSTGGLRAISRTDTQYF,TGTGCCAGCAGCACGGGAGGCCTCCGAGCGATTTCTCGCACAGATACGCAGTATTTT
TRBJ2-3,TRBD2,TRBV6-1,.,CASSVYRPSGSTDTQYF,TGTGCCAGCAGTGTTTACCGCCCTAGCGGGAGCACAGATACGCAGTATTTT
TRBJ2-2,TRBD1,TRBV7-2,.,CASSLKEGANLWRSGELFF,TGTGCCAGCAGCTTAAAAGAGGGGGCTAATTTGTGGAGGAGCGGGGAGCTGTTTTTT
TRBJ1-4,TRBD1,TRBV28,.,CASSLHGQGNEKLFF,TGTGCCAGCAGTTTACACGGACAGGGGAATGAAAAACTGTTTTTT
TRBJ2-7,TRBD1,TRBV11-3,.,CASSLGQMNDYEQYF,TGTGCCAGCAGCCTGGGACAGATGAACGACTACGAGCAGTACTTC
TRBJ1-2,.,TRBV6-1,.,CASSEFSGGISDGYTF,TGTGCCAGCAGTGAATTTTCGGGGGGGATTTCGGATGGCTACACCTTC
TRBJ1-2,.,TRBV19,.,CASRNRSYGYTF,TGTGCCAGTAGAAACAGGAGCTATGGCTACACCTTC
TRBJ2-2,TRBD2,TRBV2,once,CASNRLAGGAGELFF,TGTGCCAGCAATAGACTAGCGGGAGGCGCCGGGGAGCTGTTTTTT
TRBJ2-1,TRBD1,TRBV28,once,CASSLARTGGSSYNEQFF,TGTGCCAGCAGCCTAGCCCGGACAGGGGGGAGCTCCTACAATGAGCAGTTCTTC
TRBJ2-1,.,TRBV18,.,CASSPQNPGLPAGEQFF,TGTGCCAGCTCACCGCAAAACCCGGGACTCCCGGCCGGCGAGCAGTTCTTC
TRBJ2-1,TRBD2,TRBV18,.,CASSPLSLAGVLDEQFF,TGTGCCAGCTCACCTCTCTCCCTAGCGGGAGTTTTAGATGAGCAGTTCTTC
TRBJ2-2,TRBD1,TRBV19,.,CASKGTATNTGELFF,TGTGCCAGTAAAGGGACAGCAACGAACACCGGGGAGCTGTTTTTT
TRBJ2-2,TRBD1,TRBV5-1,.,CASSPSRGQATGELFF,TGCGCCAGCAGCCCCTCTCGGGGACAGGCTACCGGGGAGCTGTTTTTT
TRBJ2-1,TRBD2,TRBV6-6,.,CASRRTSGSHEQFF,TGTGCCAGCCGCCGGACTAGCGGGAGCCATGAGCAGTTCTTC
TRBJ1-1,.,TRBV29-1,.,CSVAGQMNTEAFF,TGCAGCGTTGCGGGACAAATGAACACTGAAGCTTTCTTT
TRBJ1-2,.,TRBV28,.,CASRQGVAEGYTF,TGTGCCAGCAGGCAAGGTGTGGCTGAAGGCTACACCTTC
TRBJ2-7,.,TRBV11-2,.,CASSLIGTATTYEQYF,TGTGCCAGCAGCTTAATTGGTACAGCAACTACCTACGAGCAGTACTTC
TRBJ2-2,.,TRBV23-1,.,CASSRWAVNTGELFF,TGCGCCAGCAGTCGATGGGCAGTGAACACCGGGGAGCTGTTTTTT
TRBJ2-1,.,TRBV28,once,CASKIVGYNEQFF,TGTGCCAGCAAAATAGTAGGGTACAATGAGCAGTTCTTC
TRBJ2-7,.,TRBV30,.,CAWSVLTKGLSNTRQYF,TGTGCCTGGAGTGTGCTGACTAAGGGGCTATCCAATACGAGGCAGTACTTC
TRBJ2-3,.,TRBV29-1,once,CSVDRGRGITDTQYF,TGCAGCGTTGACCGGGGGAGGGGGATTACAGATACGCAGTATTTT
TRBJ1-1,.,TRBV11-2,once,CASSLYRLRGEDTEAFF,TGTGCCAGCAGCTTATACCGCTTGAGAGGGGAGGATACTGAAGCTTTCTTT
TRBJ1-1,.,TRBV6-1,once,CASSEGLSNTEAFF,TGTGCCAGCAGTGAAGGGTTATCGAACACTGAAGCTTTCTTT
TRBJ2-2,TRBD2,TRBV5-4,once,CASSPQLATGELFF,TGTGCCAGCAGCCCCCAACTAGCGACCGGGGAGCTGTTTTTT
TRBJ1-2,TRBD1,TRBV5-1,.,CASSFTIGQGAGYTF,TGCGCCAGCAGCTTTACCATCGGACAGGGGGCTGGCTACACCTTC
TRBJ2-7,TRBD2,TRBV2,.,CASSENSGRALGRQYF,TGTGCCAGCAGTGAAAATAGCGGGAGGGCCCTTGGTAGGCAGTACTTC
TRBJ2-5,.,TRBV5-1,.,CASRLQVNQETQYF,TGCGCCAGCCGTCTACAGGTAAATCAAGAGACCCAGTACTTC
TRBJ2-3,.,TRBV5-1,once,CASSGGIGLNTQYF,TGCGCCAGCAGCGGGGGTATTGGACTAAATACGCAGTATTTT
TRBJ2-1,TRBD2,TRBV28,once,CASRGLAGVNEQFF,TGTGCCAGCAGGGGTCTAGCGGGAGTTAATGAGCAGTTCTTC
TRBJ2-3,.,TRBV30,.,CAWKGGSRAQYF,TGTGCCTGGAAGGGCGGCTCTAGGGCGCAGTATTTT
TRBJ2-7,.,TRBV11-2,.,CASSWSPTIEYF,TGTGCCAGCAGCTGGTCGCCGACCATCGAGTACTTC
TRBJ2-1,TRBD2,TRBV5-1,.,CASSSGTSGSLAYNEQFF,TGCGCCAGCAGCTCCGGGACTAGCGGGTCCCTGGCCTACAATGAGCAGTTCTTC
TRBJ2-3,.,TRBV9,.,CASSAIVADTQYF,TGTGCCAGCAGCGCCATAGTCGCAGATACGCAGTATTTT
TRBJ2-3,TRBD2,TRBV25-1,.,CASSGRTSGRASDTQYF,TGTGCCAGCAGTGGCCGGACTAGCGGGAGGGCGTCTGATACGCAGTATTTT
TRBJ2-1,.,TRBV10-3,once,CAISAGTEQFF,TGTGCCATCAGTGCAGGGACTGAGCAGTTCTTC
TRBJ1-2,TRBD1,TRBV7-9,few,CASSWDRGGIYGYTF,TGTGCCAGCAGCTGGGACAGAGGGGGCATCTATGGCTACACCTTC
TRBJ2-1,TRBD1,TRBV6-5,.,CASRLKPTGDEQFF,TGTGCCAGCAGACTTAAACCAACAGGGGATGAGCAGTTCTTC
TRBJ2-2,.,TRBV6-1,.,CATRDLTGELFF,TGTGCCACCCGGGACCTCACCGGGGAGCTGTTTTTT
TRBJ2-7,TRBD2,TRBV19,once,CASSIGTSGSYEQYF,TGTGCCAGTAGTATAGGGACTAGCGGGAGCTACGAGCAGTACTTC
TRBJ1-1,.,TRBV28,.,CASSPGGRTEAFF,TGTGCCAGCTCCCCGGGAGGACGGACTGAAGCTTTCTTT
TRBJ2-7,TRBD2,TRBV18,.,CASSSLAGPATEQYF,TGTGCCAGCTCATCCTTAGCGGGACCTGCCACCGAGCAGTACTTC
TRBJ2-1,TRBD1,TRBV9,.,CASSAITTGVNEQFF,TGTGCCAGCAGCGCCATCACTACAGGGGTAAATGAGCAGTTCTTC
TRBJ1-1,.,TRBV28,once,CASSVGREVLRLAFF,TGTGCCAGCAGTGTGGGGCGGGAGGTCCTCCGGCTAGCTTTCTTT
TRBJ2-1,TRBD2,TRBV19,.,CASSSLAGGKNEQFF,TGTGCCAGTAGTAGTCTAGCGGGAGGTAAAAATGAGCAGTTCTTC
TRBJ2-7,.,TRBV4-1,.,CASSQDEGRDSYEQYF,TGCGCCAGCAGCCAAGATGAGGGCAGGGACTCCTACGAGCAGTACTTC
TRBJ2-3,TRBD2,TRBV2,.,CASSDLRLAGEADTQYF,TGTGCCAGCAGTGATCTCCGCCTAGCGGGAGAAGCGGATACGCAGTATTTT
TRBJ2-3,.,TRBV25-1,.,CASSDGRPITDTQYF,TGTGCCAGCAGTGACGGGAGACCCATCACAGATACGCAGTATTTT
TRBJ1-5,TRBD1,TRBV18,.,CASSLDREQPQHF,TGTGCCAGCTCACTAGACAGGGAACAGCCCCAGCATTTT
TRBJ1-5,TRBD1,TRBV15,.,CATSSPRDSGNQPQHF,TGTGCCACCAGCTCACCCCGGGACAGCGGCAATCAGCCCCAGCATTTT
TRBJ2-5,TRBD2,TRBV5-1,.,CASSLANTGGETQYF,TGCGCCAGCAGCTTGGCCAATACGGGAGGAGAGACCCAGTACTTC
TRBJ2-1,.,TRBV5-4,.,CASSLEPFNEQFF,TGTGCCAGCAGCTTGGAGCCCTTCAATGAGCAGTTCTTC